This TCR beta chain was identified during a study of shared T cell receptors in the human thymus. Trimming stripped 4 bases from V and 0 bases from J, with 10 bases between. Germline CDR1 is MNHEY and CDR2 is SMNVEV (reference sequence). The CDR3 is 15 amino acids. Here immunoSEQ multiplex PCR was the method, and the copy in TCRdb shows in-frame clones only, minus some. This table holds over 350,000 clones, approximately 95% found once. The sample consisted of thymocytes. The chain employs TRBV27 and TRBJ1-5; TRBD1 might be the D (6 bases). The receptor comes from a human donor. CDR3 sequence reads: CASSWTAYSNQPQHF. CDR3 sequence (DNA): TGTGCCAGCAGTTGGACAGCTTATAGCAATCAGCCCCAGCATTTT.